The T cell receptor (beta chain) described here comes from a study of shared clonotypes between healthy human individuals (dated by TCRdb to about 2020). Some background on the complete study: A few men and a couple of women, aged 18 to 49 years, made up the cohort. Different laboratories and diverse techniques were used to prepare libraries and sequence TCR repertoires, to increase sequencing depth and limit assay-specific biases. Blood TCR repertoires of about five healthy adults were deeply sequenced to estimate repertoire size and the extent of clonotype sharing between individuals. Between about 0.8 and 9 billion PBMCs per donor were obtained by leukapheresis. Per donor, three plates each were used for CD4 naive and CD4 memory, two for CD8 naive, and one for CD8 memory.

CDR1 and CDR2 are drawn from the germline V gene: MDHEN, SYDVKM. The CDR3 numbers 14 residues from cysteine through phenylalanine. Of all the DNA, just the CDR3 is kept, 42 bases in frame from base 1. V drops 2 bases and J drops 4 bases, leaving 9 bases in between. Study-wide conclusions, independent of this receptor: Larger estimated clonotype richness was generally found for naive subsets than for memory subsets. Pairwise subsampling indicated that sequencing depth was expected to affect the degree of clonotype sharing among donors. Compared with non-shared clonotypes, the clonotypes found in all four sorted-subset donors had higher generation probabilities. Incomplete sequencing was indicated by rarefaction of sorted-subset datasets, despite the large sequencing depth. Sampling was restricted to blood, and TCR repertoires in tissue are likely to differ from TCR repertoires in blood. The small number of donors limited the genetic and exposure-history diversity represented. Across four donors, approximately 5% of naive CD4, 3% to 4% of naive CD8, about 2% of memory CD4, and about 0.44% of memory CD8 clonotypes were shared.

With respect to this clone: Its target antigen remains unknown. The input lacks base qualities; no much larger clone sits a single base away. The identical CDR3 is also encoded by other nucleotide sequences in the sample.

CD8 naive samples consisted of CD45RO-negative cells that were positively selected for CCR7, yielding a CD45RA+CCR7+ population without TemRA cells. The donors were healthy, HIV-negative adults who had no recently reported acute infections or vaccinations. Every donor was a Caucasian adult living in Nashville, Tennessee, USA. Blood was obtained by leukapheresis, after which PBMCs were separated by Ficoll-Histopaque density gradient centrifugation and cryopreserved in liquid nitrogen vapor phase. Analytical flow cytometry was used to check the purity and quantity of every magnetically sorted T cell population. From each sorted fraction, genomic DNA was isolated and quantified by UV absorbance on a Nanodrop 2000c. Using the deep immunoSEQ assay, multiplex PCR amplified TCR CDR3 regions from genomic DNA. Genomic DNA extracted from each cell subset was distributed evenly over all wells of several immunoSEQ 96-well plates, and each plate served as one replicate. Each replicate PCR for sorted subsets received approximately 220 ng genomic DNA, equal to about 30,000 T cell genomes. Purified libraries were measured with a Qubit 3.0 fluorometer, size-checked on a Bioanalyzer 2100, and measured again with the KAPA Library Quantification kit. Every immunoSEQ 96-well plate was sequenced on a separate single-read 150-cycle Illumina NextSeq 550 flow cell. As for the original processing: Because the immunoSEQ output held only junctional sequences and lacked quality scores, the filtering could not match the filtering applied to full-length reads. To assign V/J genes and CDR3, sequences were annotated against IMGT germline references using PyIR, a Python wrapper for IgBLAST v1.9. Reads with weak V/J assignments (E-value above 1e-6), missing CDR3, stop codons, out-of-frame junctions, or ambiguous translated residues were removed. A V3J clonotype was defined by an identical inferred V gene, J gene, and CDR3 amino acid sequence. Percentage overlap between repertoires was calculated by dividing the number of shared unique clonotypes by the size of the smaller repertoire. Three approaches were used to assess repertoire richness: RTK rarefaction, the Chao1 estimator, and Recon v2.1 estimates of unobserved clonotypes. Generation probabilities were computed with OLGA for all TCRbeta clonotypes obtained by the gDNA method from four donors. The source is immuneACCESS, and TCRdb retained only in-frame sequences with V and J called. Part of the clones is not carried over; for the studies checked, unresolved V genes explain less than half of this, and the remainder is unexplained. Clonal size and the V and J genes are those of that table, whereas D and trimming came from the DNA. This sample comprises millions of clones, 85% to 95% of them detected only once. The ten largest make up 1% to 1.3% of the sample.

Specimen: naive CD8+ T cells sorted from blood. The cell subset or site label here, explained by the study, means: CD45RA+CCR7+. The sequence was obtained from a man between 18 and 29 years old in good health. Recombination joined TRBV28 with TRBJ1-3; tentative D gene TRBD1, with 5 bases matching. CDR3 reads: CASSLGGEGNTIYF. The DNA sequence is as follows: TGTGCCAGCAGTTTAGGGGGAGAAGGAAACACCATATATTTT.